This T cell receptor beta chain was sequenced for a study of STAT3 mutations in large granular lymphocyte leukemia. J was trimmed by 9 bases and V by 6 bases; bases with no gene match: 4. The CDR3 length is 12 residues. CDR1 and CDR2 (germline): SNHLY, FYNNEI. About this clone itself: Its antigen is unknown.

Repertoires were generated with immunoSEQ multiplex PCR, while TCRdb's copy carries only in-frame clones and drops some. Of under 20,000 clones listed, around 93% are singletons. Whole-study results and caveats: Every T-LGLL patient had at least one immunodominant TCRbeta clonotype.

The sequence came from a man in his 60s with T-cell large granular lymphocyte leukemia. Some clones in this sample may be carry-over from other donors' samples. The genes are TRBV2 and TRBJ2-1; 8 bases align to TRBD1. Sequencing input: peripheral blood mononuclear cells. The CDR3 sequence: CASRGTGSEQFF. CDR3 nucleotides: TGTGCCAGCAGAGGGACAGGTAGTGAGCAGTTCTTC. Using reference TRBV2 and TRBJ2-1 for the parts outside the CDR3, the full variable domain is EPEVTQTPSHQVTQMGQEVILRCVPISNHLYFYWYRQILGQKVEFLVSFYNNEISEKSEIFDDQFSVERPDGSNFTLKIRSTKLEDSAMYFCASRGTGSEQFFGPGTRLTVL.